This T cell receptor (beta chain) was found in a study of T cells after yellow fever vaccination. Using its own MiXCR run on the 5' RACE reads, TCRdb lists one record per CDR3 protein. The table has about 340,000 distinct CDR3 sequences, almost 4% seen once. The length of the CDR3 is 14 residues. V lost 7 bases, J lost 6 bases, and 18 bases lay in between. In germline, CDR1 is MNHEY, CDR2 SVGAGI. This clonotype was recorded at least ten times. This clonotype originated in a man between 18 and 29 years old who received the YFV17D yellow fever vaccine. The rearrangement links TRBV6-5 to TRBJ1-1, with D unclear. The material sequenced was PBMCs, taken 5 days after the yellow fever booster vaccination. The CDR3 reads CASNSRSGSAEAFF. CDR3 DNA sequence: TGTGCCAGCAATTCTCGATCTGGGAGCGCTGAAGCTTTCTTT.